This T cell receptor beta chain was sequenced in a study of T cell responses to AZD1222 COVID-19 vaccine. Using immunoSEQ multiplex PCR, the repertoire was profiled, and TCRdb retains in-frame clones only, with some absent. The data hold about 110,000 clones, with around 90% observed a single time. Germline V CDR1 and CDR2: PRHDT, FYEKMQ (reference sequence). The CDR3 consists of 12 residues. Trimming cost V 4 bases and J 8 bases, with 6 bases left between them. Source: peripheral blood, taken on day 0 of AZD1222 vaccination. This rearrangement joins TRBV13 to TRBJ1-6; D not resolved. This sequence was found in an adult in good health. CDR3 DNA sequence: TGTGCCAGCAGCTCACAAGATTCACCCCTCCACTTT. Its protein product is CASSSQDSPLHF. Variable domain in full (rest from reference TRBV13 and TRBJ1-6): AAGVIQSPRHLIKEKRETATLKCYPIPRHDTVYWYQQGPGQDPQFLISFYEKMQSDKGSIPDRFSAQQFSDYHSELNMSSLELGDSALYFCASSSQDSPLHFGNGTRLTVT.